What follows are 14 T cell receptor beta chains derived from one specimen sequenced in a study of CD8+ T cells in alopecia areata. Reverse transcription of extracted RNA yielded cDNA, which provided the sequencing template. Data came from immunoSEQ multiplex PCR; TCRdb stores just in-frame clones and leaves some out. The sample consists of about 290,000 clones, 55% to 70% of them appearing once. Treatment here: oral pan-JAK inhibitor, 5-10 mg twice daily. The material sequenced was CD4+ T cells sorted from blood, taken at week 24, from a patient treated with tofacitinib. The receptors here all came from a human donor with alopecia areata.

The chain combines TRBV2 with TRBJ1-6, with a possible D match to TRBD1 (6 bases). Trimming cost V 1 base and J 10 bases, with 17 bases left between them. The CDR3 has 16 amino acids. Looked up from germline, CDR1 is SNHLY and CDR2 is FYNNEI. The CDR3 here is CASSEEGGGGRSPLHF. The CDR3 bases are TGTGCCAGCAGTGAAGAGGGGGGAGGAGGAAGATCACCCCTCCACTTT.

This clone occurred a few times. This chain joins TRBV6-1 and TRBJ1-2; TRBD1 agrees at 8 bases. The CDR3 runs 16 residues. From germline, CDR1 is MNHNS and CDR2 SASEGT. V was clipped by 6 bases and J by 6 bases; unmatched bases: 15. The CDR3 region is CASREYVGQESHGYTF. The DNA of the CDR3 is TGTGCCAGCAGGGAATATGTGGGACAGGAATCACATGGCTACACCTTC.

The chain has TRBV15 and TRBJ1-2, with 9 bases matching TRBD1. Looked up from germline, CDR1 is LNHNV and CDR2 is YYDKDF (reference sequence). The CDR3 totals 16 residues. With 1 base clipped from V and 8 bases from J, the junction kept 11 bases outside the gene matches. The CDR3 nucleotides are TGTGCCACCAGCAGAGGAGGACAGGGGCGACCGGGAGGCTACACCTTC. Protein product: CATSRGGQGRPGGYTF.

The chain has TRBV29-1 and TRBJ1-1; D unresolved. The CDR3 has 13 amino acids. Germline CDR1 is SQVTM and CDR2 is ANQGSEA. V lost 4 bases to trimming and J lost 0 bases, with 9 bases between them. In DNA, the CDR3 is TGCAGCGTTGTTCTGCTTATGAACACTGAAGCTTTCTTT. Protein sequence: CSVVLLMNTEAFF. Looking up the rest from reference TRBV29-1 and TRBJ1-1 gives the full variable domain: SAVISQKPSRDICQRGTSLTIQCQVDSQVTMMFWYRQQPGQSLTLIATANQGSEATYESGFVIDKFPISRPNLTFSTLTVSNMSPEDSSIYLCSVVLLMNTEAFFGQGTRLTVV.

The V and J genes are TRBV30 and TRBJ1-2; 7 bases align to TRBD1. Losses at the gene ends were 2 bases for V and 1 base for J; bases not matched to a gene: 7. The CDR3 runs to 15 residues. From germline, CDR1 is GTSNPN and CDR2 SVGIG (reference sequence). CDR3 loop: CAWSHRDRSNYGYTF. The CDR3 nucleotides are TGTGCCTGGAGTCACCGGGACAGAAGTAACTATGGCTACACCTTC.

DNA of the CDR3: TGCGCCAGCAGCCAACGGGTTCAGGGTCGCTCCTACGAGCAGTACTTC. Amino acid sequence: CASSQRVQGRSYEQYF. The rearrangement links TRBV4-1 to TRBJ2-7; D perhaps matches TRBD1 (5 bases). The germline V gene has CDR1 MGHRA and CDR2 YSYEKL. The CDR3 has 16 residues. Trimming took off 2 bases at V and 0 bases at J, with 14 bases between the two ends.

The chain is built from TRBV4-1 and TRBJ2-3; D is undetermined. The germline V gene encodes CDR1 MGHRA and CDR2 YSYEKL. This CDR3 is 12 amino acids long. The V gene lost 4 bases and the J gene lost 9 bases, with 11 bases spanning the gap. In DNA, the CDR3 is TGCGCCAGCAGCCTCCCCCTGGGGACGCAGTATTTT. It codes for CASSLPLGTQYF.

This clone was seen more than once but under ten times. This chain joins TRBV7-2 and TRBJ2-3; either TRBD1 or TRBD2 may supply D (5 bases each). The CDR3 is 13 amino acids. Trimming pared 5 bases from V and 3 bases from J, leaving 9 bases between. CDR1 is SGHTA and CDR2 is FQGNSA in the germline V gene. The CDR3 region is CASSRDGTDTQYF. DNA of the CDR3: TGTGCCAGCAGCAGGGACGGTACAGATACGCAGTATTTT. Combining the CDR3 with reference TRBV7-2 and TRBJ2-3 gives the whole variable domain GAGVSQSPSNKVTEKGKDVELRCDPISGHTALYWYRQSLGQGLEFLIYFQGNSAPDKSGLPSDRFSAERTGGSVSTLTIQRTQQEDSAVYLCASSRDGTDTQYFGPGTRLTVL.

CDR3 region: CASRRPPGSGYTF. The CDR3 DNA is TGTGCCAGTCGTAGACCGCCTGGAAGTGGCTACACCTTC. V gene TRBV28 combines with J gene TRBJ1-2; D gene unclear. Germline V gives CDR1 MDHEN, CDR2 SYDVKM. The CDR3 loop spans 13 amino acids. The V end lost 9 bases, the J end lost 7 bases, and 18 bases lay between the germline ends.

This chain joins TRBV4-1 and TRBJ2-1; 13 bases align to TRBD2. J was trimmed by 3 bases and V by 0 bases; bases with no gene match: 5. This CDR3 has 18 residues. Germline V CDR1 and CDR2: MGHRA, YSYEKL. The CDR3: CASSQEPRLAGGYNEQFF. The CDR3 nucleotides are TGCGCCAGCAGCCAAGAACCGCGACTAGCGGGGGGCTACAATGAGCAGTTCTTC.

In its sample, this clone was seen once. This chain connects TRBV7-9 to TRBJ2-6, with D possibly TRBD2 on 6 matching bases. Germline lookup yields CDR1 SEHNR and CDR2 FQNEAQ (reference sequence). V was shortened by 5 bases and J by 3 bases, with 14 bases between the two germline ends. The CDR3 extends over 16 amino acids. The CDR3 protein is CASSQSGGSGANVLTF. CDR3 coding DNA: TGTGCCAGCAGCCAGTCCGGAGGGAGTGGGGCCAACGTCCTGACTTTC.

V and J are TRBV30 and TRBJ2-7, with TRBD1 as a possible D gene (6 bases). Germline V gives CDR1 GTSNPN, CDR2 SVGIG (reference sequence). Between the trimmed V and J ends, which lost 0 bases and 3 bases, there was a span of 18 bases. The CDR3 is 16 amino acids. CDR3 coding DNA: TGTGCCTGGAGTGTCATATATTTCGGCAGGGGCTACGAGCAGTACTTC. It codes for CAWSVIYFGRGYEQYF.

In DNA form, the CDR3 reads TGTGCCAGCAGTGACATGGTAGCCGGGGAGCTGTTTTTT. Its protein is CASSDMVAGELFF. The chain couples TRBV2 to TRBJ2-2; D remains ambiguous. The germline V gene encodes CDR1 SNHLY and CDR2 FYNNEI. The CDR3 has 13 residues. V was shortened by 3 bases and J by 6 bases, with 8 bases between the two germline ends.

The rearrangement uses TRBV2 and TRBJ2-1, with D perhaps matching TRBD1 (6 bases). Germline loops: CDR1 SNHLY, CDR2 FYNNEI. This CDR3 region has 16 residues. Trimming left V 1 base short and J 0 bases short, with 10 bases between. The CDR3 sequence: CASSEGQGSSYNEQFF. The CDR3 nucleotides are TGTGCCAGCAGTGAAGGTCAGGGGAGCTCCTACAATGAGCAGTTCTTC.